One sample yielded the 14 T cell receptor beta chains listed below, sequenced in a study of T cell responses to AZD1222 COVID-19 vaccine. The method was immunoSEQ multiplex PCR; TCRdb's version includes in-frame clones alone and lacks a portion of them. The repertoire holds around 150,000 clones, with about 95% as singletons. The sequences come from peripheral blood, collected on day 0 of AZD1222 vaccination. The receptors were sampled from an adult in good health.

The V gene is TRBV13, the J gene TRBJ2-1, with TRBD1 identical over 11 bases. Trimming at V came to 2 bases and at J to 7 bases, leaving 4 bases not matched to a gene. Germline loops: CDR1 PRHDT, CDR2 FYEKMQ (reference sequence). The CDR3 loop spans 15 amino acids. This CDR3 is CASSLFGTGGNEQFF. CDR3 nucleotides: TGTGCCAGCAGCTTATTTGGGACAGGGGGTAATGAGCAGTTCTTC.

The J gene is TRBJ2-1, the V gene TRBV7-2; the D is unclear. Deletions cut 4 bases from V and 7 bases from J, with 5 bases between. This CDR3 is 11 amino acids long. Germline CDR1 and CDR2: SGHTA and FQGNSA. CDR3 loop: CASSSHNEQFF. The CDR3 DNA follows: TGTGCCAGCAGCTCCCATAATGAGCAGTTCTTC.

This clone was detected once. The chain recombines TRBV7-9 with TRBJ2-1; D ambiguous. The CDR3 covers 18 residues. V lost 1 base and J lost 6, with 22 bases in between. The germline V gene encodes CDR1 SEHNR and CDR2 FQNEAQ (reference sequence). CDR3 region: CASSLVVLTTREPNEQFF. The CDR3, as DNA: TGTGCCAGCAGCTTAGTTGTTCTAACTACGCGAGAACCCAATGAGCAGTTCTTC.

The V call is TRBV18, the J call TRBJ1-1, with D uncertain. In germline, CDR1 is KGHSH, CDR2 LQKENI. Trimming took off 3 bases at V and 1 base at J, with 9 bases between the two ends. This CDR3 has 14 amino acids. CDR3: CASSPGRQNTEAFF. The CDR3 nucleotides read TGTGCCAGCTCACCTGGGCGGCAGAACACTGAAGCTTTCTTT.

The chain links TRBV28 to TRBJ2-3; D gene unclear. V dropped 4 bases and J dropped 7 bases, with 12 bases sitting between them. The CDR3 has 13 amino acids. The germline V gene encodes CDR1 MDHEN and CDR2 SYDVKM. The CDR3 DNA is TGTGCCAGCAGTTCCGGCTCCCCTTATACGCAGTATTTT. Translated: CASSSGSPYTQYF.

CDR3 in amino acids: CASGRDAGNTIYF. The CDR3, as DNA: TGTGCCAGCGGCCGGGATGCTGGAAACACCATATATTTT. This chain joins TRBV2 and TRBJ1-3, with no clear D. This CDR3 comprises 13 residues. Trimming shortened V by 8 bases and J by 2 bases, and 10 bases separated the two germline ends. Germline values: CDR1 SNHLY, CDR2 FYNNEI.

In DNA form, the CDR3 reads TGTGCCAGCAGCTTAGAACAGGACTCAAACTATGGCTACACCTTC. It translates to CASSLEQDSNYGYTF. V is TRBV7-8 and J is TRBJ1-2; weak D call: TRBD1 (5 bases). The V gene's germline CDR1 is SGHVS and CDR2 FQNEAQ. Trimming cost V 1 base and J 2 bases, with 11 bases left between them. This CDR3 spans 15 amino acids. Complete variable domain (other parts from reference TRBV7-8 and TRBJ1-2): GAGVSQSPRYKVAKRGQDVALRCDPISGHVSLFWYQQALGQGPEFLTYFQNEAQLDKSGLPSDRFFAERPEGSVSTLKIQRTQQEDSAVYLCASSLEQDSNYGYTFGSGTRLTVV.

This CDR3 is CASSLKGTYGYTF. CDR3 in DNA: TGTGCCAGCAGCCTCAAGGGGACCTATGGCTACACCTTC. The V gene is TRBV3-1 (or the pseudogene TRBV3-2), the J gene TRBJ1-2; D is possibly TRBD1 (5 bases). Looked up from germline, CDR1 is LGHDT and CDR2 is YNNKEL (reference sequence). The CDR3 has 13 amino acids. V lost 4 bases and J 4 bases, leaving 10 bases between the germline ends.

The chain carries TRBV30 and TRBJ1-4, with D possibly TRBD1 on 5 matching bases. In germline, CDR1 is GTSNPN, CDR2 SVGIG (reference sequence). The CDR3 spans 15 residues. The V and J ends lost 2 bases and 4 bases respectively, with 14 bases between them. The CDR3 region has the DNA TGTGCCTGGAGTTCCTCGACAGCATTTAATGAAAAACTGTTTTTT. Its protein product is CAWSSSTAFNEKLFF.

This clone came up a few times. The CDR3 DNA sequence: TGCGCCAGCAGCCTTCAGGGGGACTCCTACAATGAGCAGTTCTTC. Amino acid sequence: CASSLQGDSYNEQFF. V and J are TRBV5-1 and TRBJ2-1, with 7 bases aligning to TRBD1. V lost 4 bases, J lost 0 bases, and 4 bases stayed unmatched. The CDR3 totals 15 residues. Germline values: CDR1 SGHRS, CDR2 YFSETQ. Looking up the rest from reference TRBV5-1 and TRBJ2-1 gives the full variable domain: KAGVTQTPRYLIKTRGQQVTLSCSPISGHRSVSWYQQTPGQGLQFLFEYFSETQRNKGNFPGRFSGRQFSNSRSEMNVSTLELGDSALYLCASSLQGDSYNEQFFGPGTRLTVL.

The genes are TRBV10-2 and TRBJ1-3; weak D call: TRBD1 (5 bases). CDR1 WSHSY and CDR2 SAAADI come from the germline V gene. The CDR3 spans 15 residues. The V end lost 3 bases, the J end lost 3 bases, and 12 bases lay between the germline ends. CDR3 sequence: CASSDISRVGNTIYF. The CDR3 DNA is TGCGCCAGCAGTGATATCTCCAGGGTTGGAAACACCATATATTTT.

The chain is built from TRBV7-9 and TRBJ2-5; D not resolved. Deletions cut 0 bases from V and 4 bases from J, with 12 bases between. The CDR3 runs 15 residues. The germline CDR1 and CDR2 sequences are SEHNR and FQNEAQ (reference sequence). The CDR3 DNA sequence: TGTGCCAGCAGCTTAGCGCCGGTTGGTGTAGAGACCCAGTACTTC. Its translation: CASSLAPVGVETQYF. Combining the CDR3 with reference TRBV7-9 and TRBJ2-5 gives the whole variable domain DTGVSQNPRHKITKRGQNVTFRCDPISEHNRLYWYRQTLGQGPEFLTYFQNEAQLEKSRLLSDRFSAERPKGSFSTLEIQRTEQGDSAMYLCASSLAPVGVETQYFGPGTRLLVL.

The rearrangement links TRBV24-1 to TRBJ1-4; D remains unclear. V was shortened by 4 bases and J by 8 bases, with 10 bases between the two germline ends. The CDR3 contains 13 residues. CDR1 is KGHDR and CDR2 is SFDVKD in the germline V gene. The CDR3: CATSEVNQEKLFF. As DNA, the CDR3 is TGTGCCACCAGTGAAGTAAACCAGGAAAAACTGTTTTTT.

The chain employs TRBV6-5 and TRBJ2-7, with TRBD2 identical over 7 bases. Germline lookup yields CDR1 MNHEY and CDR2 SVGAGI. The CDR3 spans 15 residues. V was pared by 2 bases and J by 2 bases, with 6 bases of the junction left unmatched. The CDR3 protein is CASSYGASGTYEQYV. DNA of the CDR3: TGTGCCAGCAGTTACGGGGCTAGCGGAACCTACGAGCAGTACGTC.